The text below deals with one TCR beta chain. Donors were grouped by their self-reported clinical history. The sample originates from a study of blood T cell repertoires in COVID-19. At the level of the study: Collection of acute and convalescent COVID-19 samples took place in the United States, Italy and Spain. T cells, B-cell-depleted T cells, or PBMCs supplied cDNA or gDNA.

As originally analysed: Amplifying reference gene primers gave estimates of nucleated cell counts. Sequenced by immunoSEQ multiplex PCR; TCRdb stores in-frame clones only, minus some. The DNA gave D and trimming, while V, J and clone size come from that table. The sample consists of roughly 240,000 clones, approximately 88% of them appearing once. The CDR3 has 16 residues. The germline V gene has CDR1 SGHDN and CDR2 FVKESK. The trim removed 5 bases at V and 2 bases at J, leaving 10 bases unmatched. What was sequenced was PBMCs or T cells enriched from blood (not recorded which). The V call is TRBV14, the J call TRBJ2-3; 7 bases map to TRBD2. This sequence was found in a middle-aged woman with acute COVID-19. CDR3 sequence reads: CASSDETSSYTDTQYF. In nucleotides, the CDR3 is TGTGCCAGCAGCGACGAGACTAGCAGTTACACAGATACGCAGTATTTT.